Listed below are T cell receptor beta chains from one sample, sequenced in a study of pediatric ulcerative colitis. Sequencing used immunoSEQ multiplex PCR; TCRdb keeps in-frame clones, though not all of them. The data show around 14,000 clones, 80% to 90% seen once. Input material: blood. The receptors were gathered from a boy aged 5-17 years with moderate ulcerative colitis. The CDR3 runs from the conserved cysteine through the conserved F or W. D genes are given only for firm matches. Clone size appears in some rows only: once, few, many, or a class for an expanded clone.

TRBD1,TRBJ2-3,16,-,TRBV7-9,TGTGCCAGCAGCCCCGGACAGGGTGCGAGCACAGATACGCAGTATTTT,CASSPGQGASTDTQYF
TRBD1,TRBJ1-5,16,-,TRBV25-1,TGTGCCAGCAGTGAGCCGCCGGGACAGGGAGGTCAGCCCCAGCATTTT,CASSEPPGQGGQPQHF
TRBD1,TRBJ1-5,15,-,TRBV6-6,TGTGCCAGCAGATGGGACAGGGGAGGCAATCAGCCCCAGCATTTT,CASRWDRGGNQPQHF
-,TRBJ2-3,14,-,TRBV5-5,TGTGCCAGCAGCCCTTTAACTAGCACAGATACGCAGTATTTT,CASSPLTSTDTQYF
-,TRBJ2-6,16,-,TRBV18,TGTGCCAGCTCATGGGACATCCGCTCTGGGGCCAACGTCCTGACTTTC,CASSWDIRSGANVLTF
-,TRBJ2-7,15,-,TRBV7-9,TGTGCCAGCAGCCCGAATACGACAGCCGCCTACGAGCAGTACTTC,CASSPNTTAAYEQYF
TRBD2,TRBJ2-2,16,once,TRBV6-1,TGTGCCAGCAGTGAATGGGCGGGAGGGCTCACCGGGGAGCTGTTTTTT,CASSEWAGGLTGELFF
-,TRBJ1-2,13,-,TRBV4-2,TGTGCCAGCAGCCAAGAGGGAGCCTATGGCTACACCTTC,CASSQEGAYGYTF
-,TRBJ2-5,17,-,TRBV7-9,TGTGCCAGCAGCTTCACACTTGACAGGGATCGGGAGGAGACCCAGTACTTC,CASSFTLDRDREETQYF
TRBD2,TRBJ2-2,16,-,TRBV9,TGTGCCAGCAGTTTGGCGGGAGGTCTGGGGCTAGGGGAGCTGTTTTTT,CASSLAGGLGLGELFF
TRBD2,TRBJ2-7,22,once,TRBV30,TGTGCCTGGAAATCCCAGAAATACGAGACTAGCGGGAGGGTCGGTTTCCCCTACGAGCAGTACTTC,CAWKSQKYETSGRVGFPYEQYF
TRBD1,TRBJ2-5,12,-,TRBV2,TGTGCCAGCATGGACAGGGTTGAGACCCAGTACTTC,CASMDRVETQYF
-,TRBJ2-7,15,-,TRBV15,TGTGCCACCAAAAAGGATCGCGACAGCTCCTACGAGCAGTACTTC,CATKKDRDSSYEQYF
TRBD1,TRBJ1-4,14,few,TRBV28,TGTGCCAGCACCGGGACAGGGCGAAATGAAAAACTGTTTTTT,CASTGTGRNEKLFF
TRBD2,TRBJ2-1,15,-,TRBV29-1,TGCAGCGTTGAAGGACTAGCGGGGTCCTACAATGAGCAGTTCTTC,CSVEGLAGSYNEQFF
TRBD2,TRBJ2-1,16,-,TRBV13,TGTGCCAGCAGCCTACGGACTAGCGGGATGGGTGGTGAGCAGTTCTTC,CASSLRTSGMGGEQFF
-,TRBJ1-1,17,-,TRBV5-1,TGCGCCAGCAGCTTGGTTTATGCAGGGATAACGAACACTGAAGCTTTCTTT,CASSLVYAGITNTEAFF
-,TRBJ1-3,14,-,TRBV12-1,TGTGCCAGCAGCTTTGTTTGGCAGCGAAACACCATATATTTT,CASSFVWQRNTIYF
TRBD1,TRBJ1-2,16,-,TRBV7-2,TGTGCCAGCAGCGGACAGGGCTTAGGAAGTCGCTATGGCTACACCTTC,CASSGQGLGSRYGYTF
-,TRBJ1-1,16,once,TRBV4-1,TGCGCCAGCAGCCAAGTTCGGACCCTCGGAAGGGGGGAAGCTTTCTTT,CASSQVRTLGRGEAFF
-,TRBJ1-2,13,-,TRBV7-9,TGTGCCAGCAGCCCGCCCGGGTCGTGGGGCTACACCTTC,CASSPPGSWGYTF
TRBD1,TRBJ2-7,14,-,TRBV5-4,TGTGCCAGCAGCCCAAGGACAGGCGTTTACGAGCAGTACTTC,CASSPRTGVYEQYF
-,TRBJ1-3,17,-,TRBV5-5,TGTGCCAGCAAACCACGGGAACAACTCAACTCTGGAAACACCATATATTTT,CASKPREQLNSGNTIYF
TRBD2,TRBJ2-5,16,-,TRBV18,TGTGCCAGCTCACCACTGCGGGGGGCGGATCAAGAGACCCAGTACTTC,CASSPLRGADQETQYF
TRBD1,TRBJ2-3,14,-,TRBV28,TGTGCCAGCAGCTCGGGACAGTACACAGATACGCAGTATTTT,CASSSGQYTDTQYF
-,TRBJ1-1,14,-,TRBV30,TGTGCCTGGACCCTCTGGGGGGGTAGGACTGAAGCTTTCTTT,CAWTLWGGRTEAFF
TRBD2,TRBJ2-5,14,-,TRBV6-1,TGTGCCAGCAGTGGGACTAGCGGCCAAGAGACCCAGTACTTC,CASSGTSGQETQYF
-,TRBJ2-1,12,-,TRBV2,TGTGCCAGCAGGGGAACCTACAATGAGCAGTTCTTC,CASRGTYNEQFF
-,TRBJ2-6,15,-,TRBV6-5,TGTGCCAGCAGTTACGACAGTGGTGGGGCCAACGTCCTGACTTTC,CASSYDSGGANVLTF
TRBD1,TRBJ1-2,19,once,TRBV9,TGTGCCAGCAGCCCATTCACCGGGACAGGAGCCGAAAGTAACTATGGCTACACCTTC,CASSPFTGTGAESNYGYTF
-,TRBJ2-3,14,-,TRBV15,TGTGCCACCAGCAGAGATCAGATCACAGATACGCAGTATTTT,CATSRDQITDTQYF
TRBD1,TRBJ1-2,17,-,TRBV5-6,TGTGCCAGCAGCTTGGGTCAGGGGACAGGGTACGCCTATGGCTACACCTTC,CASSLGQGTGYAYGYTF
-,TRBJ2-7,15,-,TRBV28,TGTGCCAGCATCACCGTGGGGGGGCAGACCTACGAGCAGTACTTC,CASITVGGQTYEQYF
-,TRBJ1-2,16,-,TRBV9,TGTGCCAGCAGCGCAGAGAACGACGGGCCGATGAGAGGCTACACCTTC,CASSAENDGPMRGYTF
-,TRBJ2-5,11,-,TRBV20-1,TGCAGTGCTAGAGAAACCACTGGCCAGTACTTC,CSARETTGQYF
-,TRBJ1-2,13,once,TRBV6-1,TGTGCCAGCAGTGAAAAGTTCAGGGTATACTACACCTTC,CASSEKFRVYYTF
-,TRBJ1-1,13,-,TRBV6-5,TGTGCCAGCAGCGGGGTATGGGCCACTGAAGCTTTCTTT,CASSGVWATEAFF
-,TRBJ1-1,15,-,TRBV19,TGTGCCAGCAGGGGAAACCGAGCCATGAACACTGAAGCTTTCTTT,CASRGNRAMNTEAFF
TRBD1,TRBJ1-1,15,-,TRBV5-4,TGTGCCAGCAGCGGACCGACAGGGGGCCTGACTGAAGCTTTCTTT,CASSGPTGGLTEAFF
-,TRBJ2-1,15,-,TRBV18,TGTGCCAGCTCACCACCCTCCAGGGTTGCCGATGAGCAGTTCTTC,CASSPPSRVADEQFF
TRBD1,TRBJ2-4,19,-,TRBV14,TGTGCCAGCAGCCAAGGGCATGGAACAGGGGCCATAGCCAAAAACATTCAGTACTTC,CASSQGHGTGAIAKNIQYF
TRBD1,TRBJ2-5,13,-,TRBV5-4,TGTGCCATCACTAAGGACAGGCAAGAGACCCAGTACTTC,CAITKDRQETQYF
-,TRBJ1-2,14,-,TRBV19,TGTGCCAGTAGCCCGACAGTAATCCCACTTGGCTACACCTTC,CASSPTVIPLGYTF
-,TRBJ1-1,15,-,TRBV15,TGTGCCACCAGCAGAGTAACGGGAGGGAACACTGAAGCTTTCTTT,CATSRVTGGNTEAFF
-,TRBJ1-2,13,few,TRBV5-4,TGTGCCAGCAGCACAGGCGGGGGTTGGGGCTACACCTTC,CASSTGGGWGYTF
TRBD2,TRBJ2-1,15,-,TRBV5-1,TGCGCCAGCAGCTGGGGACTAGCACTCGACAATGAGCAGTTCTTC,CASSWGLALDNEQFF
-,TRBJ2-3,16,-,TRBV11-3,TGTGCCAGCAGCTCTCAGGGCGGGGGCGGCACAGATACGCAGTATTTT,CASSSQGGGGTDTQYF
-,TRBJ2-7,14,-,TRBV27,TGTGCCAGCAGTTTTTTTTCTCGGGGCTACGAGCAGTACTTC,CASSFFSRGYEQYF
-,TRBJ2-5,17,-,TRBV25-1,TGTGCCAGCAGTTCCCCCGGACAGCGCTATTTCCAAGAGACCCAGTACTTC,CASSSPGQRYFQETQYF
TRBD1,TRBJ1-2,14,-,TRBV30,TGTGCCCTACAGACAGGGGCCGGTACCGAGGGCTACACCTTC,CALQTGAGTEGYTF
-,TRBJ2-7,12,-,TRBV6-5,TGTGCCAGCAGCCTACAGAGGGGCGAGCAGTACTTC,CASSLQRGEQYF
-,TRBJ2-1,12,-,TRBV5-1,TGCGCCAGCAGCTTGGGTGACAATGAGCAGTTCTTC,CASSLGDNEQFF
-,TRBJ2-1,14,once,TRBV2,TGTGCCAGCAGTGAGGTCATGACCGCCGATGAGCAGTTCTTC,CASSEVMTADEQFF
TRBD2,TRBJ2-3,15,-,TRBV4-1,TGCGCCAGCAGCCCCGGGACTAGCGGCACAGATACGCAGTATTTT,CASSPGTSGTDTQYF
-,TRBJ1-4,16,-,TRBV19,TGTGCCAGTACTGAGCGCCTGGTGGCAACTAATGAAAAACTGTTTTTT,CASTERLVATNEKLFF
-,TRBJ2-1,15,-,TRBV28,TGTGCCAGTAGCCGCGCGGGGAAATTTGACAATGAGCAGTTCTTC,CASSRAGKFDNEQFF
TRBD2,TRBJ2-5,15,-,TRBV4-3,TGCGCCAGCAGCCGCACACTAGCGGACCAAGAGACCCAGTACTTC,CASSRTLADQETQYF